Below, one T cell receptor (beta chain) is given with its context. There are a few counts of this clone. The antigen it binds to is not known. The sample holds no much larger clone one base away, and base qualities are not on file. The immunoSEQ assay was applied to genomic DNA for TCRB CDR3 sequencing. Concerning the study's data processing: When patient CD8+ clones exceeding 1% were checked against published virus-specific TCRB sequences, only a few matched. Nothing other than productive TCRB rearrangements was included in the analyses. Clonality was expressed as a Shannon entropy-based productive clonality index, with each clone defined by a unique TCRB CDR3 sequence. Repertoire overlap for a pair of samples was computed from each clone's template counts relative to total templates per sample. V-gene usage from TCRB sequencing and V-gene usage measured by flow cytometry were correlated (Spearman r of 0.61). Sourced from immuneACCESS, this table was stored by TCRdb with only in-frame sequences that have V and J called. A share of the clones is absent; for the studies checked, an unresolved V gene accounts for under half, and the remainder has no known explanation. The DNA was the basis for D and trimming; V, J and clone size are from that table. Within this sample are about 16,000 clones, with almost 85% of them counted one time only. About a sixth of the sample comes from the top ten.

On an AutoMACS, CD4+ and CD8+ cells were isolated via positive magnetic bead selection, and their purity was verified by flow cytometry. A TCR V beta antibody panel was used in flow cytometry to screen first for clonal expansions, which were then characterized by TCRB deep sequencing of sorted CD8+ fractions. Ficoll-Paque PLUS density gradient separation was used to isolate peripheral blood mononuclear cells. DNA from CD4-enriched, CD8-enriched or PBMC samples was extracted using Nucleospin Tissue or Tissue XS kits and then quantified on a Qubit 2.0 fluorometer. This record belongs to a study of somatic mutations in cytotoxic T cells in rheumatoid arthritis (dated by TCRdb to the late 2010s). As for the study more broadly: Patient peripheral blood (just over 29 ml EDTA) was drawn right after diagnosis and before any treatment started. A FACSAria II or Sony SH800 was used to flow-sort some V beta antibody-stained T-cell populations at nearly 100% purity, and TCRB sequencing was also done on sorted V beta1+ cells. In newly diagnosed rheumatoid arthritis without treatment, the study examined if expanded CD8+ T-cell clones harbor somatic mutations, relying on TCRB deep sequencing to characterize clonality. For approximately 63 rheumatoid arthritis patients and approximately 20 healthy controls, TCRB deep sequencing was carried out. The median ages of the patient and control groups were essentially identical.

The CDR3, cysteine through phenylalanine, is 14 amino acids long. CDR3 DNA only is kept here, 42 bases in frame from base 1. V is cut by 6 bases and J by 4 bases, and the space between the germline ends is 13 bases. CDR1 and CDR2 were assigned from the germline V gene (reference sequence) as LNHDA and SQIVND. The study at large found these results: Rheumatoid arthritis patients and age-matched healthy controls did not significantly differ in CD8+ T-cell clonality. It was unknown which antigens the expanded CD8+ clones targeted, and their absence from virus-specific databases did not exclude viral specificity. The slight TRBV07 underrepresentation in patients was not adjusted for multiple comparisons. CD8+ clonality increased with age in patients (Spearman r of about 0.49) but not in healthy controls. In about an eighth of the 65 patients, more than 20% of CD8+ cells belonged to the largest CD8+ clone, while several identical CD8+ TCRB sequences were shared between blood and synovial fluid.

What was sequenced was CD8+ T cells sorted from blood. The V gene is TRBV19 and the J gene is TRBJ1-5; the D segment cannot be called with confidence. This TCR was sampled from a woman between 50 and 59 years old with rheumatoid arthritis. The base sequence is TGTGCCAGTAGGTTGGTGGGGTTGAATCAGCCCCAGCATTTT. Its protein is CASRLVGLNQPQHF.